This TCR beta chain was found in a study of cytomegalovirus exposure and HLA in healthy donors. Study-wide results and limits: Analysis was carried out at a later point, and it linked a missense DCLRE1C variant to TCR beta V- and J-gene trimming. 15,000 to 20,000 TCR beta sequences were associated with HLA alleles at 0.05 false discovery rate in a later analysis.

PCR was performed using 60 Vbeta and 13 Jbeta primers. Only in-frame clones appear in the TCRdb table, and some are missing; sequencing was by immunoSEQ multiplex PCR. Of about 110,000 clones in the sample, 70% to 85% are singletons; the top ten hold roughly 0.79%. Germline loops: CDR1 LNHDA, CDR2 SQIVND (reference sequence). The ends were cut back, 4 bases at V and 3 bases at J, with 29 bases in the middle. The CDR3 extends over 20 amino acids. To note about this clone: Its matching antigen is unknown.

The V and J genes are TRBV19 and TRBJ2-3; D not certain. Sequenced input: PBMCs. This TCR was sampled from a boy between 10 and 17 years old in good health and CMV-seronegative. DNA of the CDR3: TGTGCCAGTAGTACCGATGTTTCCTTTACCGACATCTCGAGAACAGATACGCAGTATTTT. Translation gives CASSTDVSFTDISRTDTQYF.